This entry concerns a single T cell receptor (beta chain). Repertoires were generated with immunoSEQ multiplex PCR, while TCRdb's copy carries only in-frame clones and drops some. This sample has about 98,000 clones, with about 90% found just once. The source of the sample is a study of T cell changes during pregnancy in multiple sclerosis. The germline V and J ends were trimmed by 6 bases and 2 bases, with 19 bases remaining between them. CDR1 and CDR2 from the germline V gene are SGHTA and FQGNSA. This CDR3 is built from 16 residues. The input for sequencing was peripheral blood, taken after pregnancy. The chain uses TRBV7-2 and TRBJ1-1; weak D call: TRBD1 (6 bases). The TCR was taken from a female donor in good health, enrolled as a control in a pregnancy study. The chain's CDR3 is CASSLHRVIRNTEAFF. CDR3 DNA sequence: TGTGCCAGCAGTCTCCACAGGGTTATCCGTAACACTGAAGCTTTCTTT.